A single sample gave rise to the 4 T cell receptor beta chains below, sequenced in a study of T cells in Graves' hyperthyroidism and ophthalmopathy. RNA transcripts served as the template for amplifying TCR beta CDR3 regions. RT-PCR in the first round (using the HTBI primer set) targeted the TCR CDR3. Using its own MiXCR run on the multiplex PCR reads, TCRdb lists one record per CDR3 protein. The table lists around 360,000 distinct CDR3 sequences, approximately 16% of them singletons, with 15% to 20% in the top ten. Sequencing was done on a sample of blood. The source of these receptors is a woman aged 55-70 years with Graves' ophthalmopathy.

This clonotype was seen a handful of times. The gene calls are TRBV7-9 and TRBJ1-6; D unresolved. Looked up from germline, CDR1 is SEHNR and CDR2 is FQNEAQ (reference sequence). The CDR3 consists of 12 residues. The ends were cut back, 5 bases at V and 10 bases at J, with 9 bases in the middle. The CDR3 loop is CASSPEGSPLHF. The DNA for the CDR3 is TGTGCCAGCAGCCCCGAGGGATCACCCCTCCACTTT.

In nucleotides, the CDR3 is TGCGCCAGCAGCCAAGAATGGCCGACTAGCGGGGCACAAGAGACCCAGTACTTC. It encodes CASSQEWPTSGAQETQYF. The rearrangement joins TRBV4-1 to TRBJ2-5, with 11 bases matching TRBD2. The junction had 8 bases not matched to a gene; V was cut back by 0 bases and J by 2 bases. The germline gives CDR1 MGHRA, CDR2 YSYEKL. The CDR3 is 18 amino acids.

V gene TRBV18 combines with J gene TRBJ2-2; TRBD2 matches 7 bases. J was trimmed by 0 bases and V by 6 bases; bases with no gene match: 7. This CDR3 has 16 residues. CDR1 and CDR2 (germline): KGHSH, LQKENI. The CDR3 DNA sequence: TGTGCCAGCTCTCTCCCCGCGGGGGCGAACACCGGGGAGCTGTTTTTT. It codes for CASSLPAGANTGELFF.

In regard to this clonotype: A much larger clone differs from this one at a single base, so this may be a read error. CDR3 nucleotide sequence: TGTGCCAGCAGTTTCGGCACAGGGTCTGGAAACACCATATATTTT. Protein sequence: CASSFGTGSGNTIYF. The chain employs TRBV12-3 or TRBV12-4 and TRBJ1-3; possible D gene TRBD1, 6 bases. The CDR3 has 15 residues. The V and J ends lost 3 bases and 1 base respectively, with 10 bases between them.